The T cell receptor beta chain under discussion was sequenced for a study of blood T cells in healthy people across ages. The study recruited healthy Caucasian donors from Russia who were aged about 6 to 90. PCR was performed a second time for roughly 7 to 11 cycles using a sample-barcoded 5' primer and a J-beta primer mix. Using its own MiXCR run on the 5' RACE reads, TCRdb lists one record per CDR3 protein. The sample contains roughly 2 million distinct CDR3 sequences, roughly 49% of which appear only once. Remarks on this clonotype: Antigen specificity is unknown.

Findings of the study overall: There was no known CMV status for donors, so expanded clonotype changes were possibly confounded. PBMCs that were unsorted prevented a conclusive naive versus antigen-experienced comparison. More naive CD4+ cells and higher diversity marked long-lived donors relative to aged donors.

Trimming removed 5 bases at V and 1 base at J, with 15 bases between. The germline V gene encodes CDR1 SGHTA and CDR2 FQGNSA. The CDR3 sequence is 16 residues long. The chain combines TRBV7-2 with TRBJ2-4; D gene ambiguous. This sequence originates from a woman aged 40 to 50 in good health. Specimen: blood. CDR3 in amino acids: CASSSYMGRAKNIQYF. CDR3 nucleotide sequence: TGTGCCAGCAGCAGTTATATGGGCCGGGCCAAAAACATTCAGTACTTC.